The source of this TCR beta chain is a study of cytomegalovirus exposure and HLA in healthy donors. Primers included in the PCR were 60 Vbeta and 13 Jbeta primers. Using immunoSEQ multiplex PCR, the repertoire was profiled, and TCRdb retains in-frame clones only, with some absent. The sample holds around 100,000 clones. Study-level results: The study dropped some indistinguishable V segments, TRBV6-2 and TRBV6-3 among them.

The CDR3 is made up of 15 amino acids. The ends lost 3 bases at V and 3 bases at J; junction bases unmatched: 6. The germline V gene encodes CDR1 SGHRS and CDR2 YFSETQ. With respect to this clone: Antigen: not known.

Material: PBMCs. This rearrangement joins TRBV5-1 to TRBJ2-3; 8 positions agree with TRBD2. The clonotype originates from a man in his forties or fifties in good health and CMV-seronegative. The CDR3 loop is CASSSLAGLTDTQYF. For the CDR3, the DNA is TGCGCCAGCAGCTCGTTAGCGGGGCTTACAGATACGCAGTATTTT.